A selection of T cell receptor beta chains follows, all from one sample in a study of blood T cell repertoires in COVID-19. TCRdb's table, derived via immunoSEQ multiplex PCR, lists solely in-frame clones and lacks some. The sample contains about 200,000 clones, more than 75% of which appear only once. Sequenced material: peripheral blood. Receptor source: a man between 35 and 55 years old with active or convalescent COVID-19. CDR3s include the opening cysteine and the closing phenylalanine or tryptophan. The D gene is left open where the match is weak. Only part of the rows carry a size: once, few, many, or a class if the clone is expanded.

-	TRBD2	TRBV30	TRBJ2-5	TGTGCCTGGAGTGCTAGTAGCGGGAGGGCCGGGGAGACCCAGTACTTC	CAWSASSGRAGETQYF
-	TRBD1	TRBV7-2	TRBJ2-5	TGTGCCAGCAGCTCAACAGGACAGGGGACGGGGACCCAGTACTTC	CASSSTGQGTGTQYF
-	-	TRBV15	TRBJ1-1	TGTGCCACCAGCAGAGATCGGTCTGGGGGCAGAGGGGACACTGAAGCTTTCTTT	CATSRDRSGGRGDTEAFF
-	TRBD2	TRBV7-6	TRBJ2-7	TGTGCCAGCAGCAACCCGGGACTAGCGGGGGGGCAACAGTACTTC	CASSNPGLAGGQQYF
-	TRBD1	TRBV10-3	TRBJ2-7	TGTGCCATCAGTGGACAGGGGGCCAACGAGCAGTACTTC	CAISGQGANEQYF
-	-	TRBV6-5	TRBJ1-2	TGTGCCAGTTTCATGGCAGGGTCCTCTAACTATGGCTACACCTTC	CASFMAGSSNYGYTF
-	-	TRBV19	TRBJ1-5	TGTGCCAGTAGTATGTCCGGGAAACCCTATAGCAATCAGCCCCAGCATTTT	CASSMSGKPYSNQPQHF
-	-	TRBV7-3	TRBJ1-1	TGTGCCAGCAGCTTAAACAGGAACACTGAAGCTTTCTTT	CASSLNRNTEAFF
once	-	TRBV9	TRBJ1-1	TGTGCCAGCAGCGTAGATACATTGGGGGGGAACACTGAAGCTTTCTTT	CASSVDTLGGNTEAFF
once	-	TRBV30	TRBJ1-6	TGTGCCTGCGAGACGGGATTTATAAATTCACCCCTCCACTTT	CACETGFINSPLHF
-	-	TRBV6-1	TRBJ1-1	TGTGCCAGCAGTGAGCCTACCGGCGTGGGGGCCGCGAAGGCTTTCTTT	CASSEPTGVGAAKAFF
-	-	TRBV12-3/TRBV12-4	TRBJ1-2	TGTGCCAGCAGCCCAATGAAGACTCACGGCTACACCTTC	CASSPMKTHGYTF
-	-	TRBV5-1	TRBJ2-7	TGCGCCAGCAGCTTGTTACAGCCTTCCAGCGAGCAGTACTTC	CASSLLQPSSEQYF
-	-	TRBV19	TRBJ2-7	TGTGCGGGGGGGCCCCCCGGCGAGCAGTACTTC	CAGGPPGEQYF
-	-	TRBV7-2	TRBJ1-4	TGTGCCAGCAGCCCCAGACAGACCCTTGCAACTAATGAAAAACTGTTTTTT	CASSPRQTLATNEKLFF
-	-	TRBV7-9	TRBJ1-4	TGTGCCAGCAGCTTAGCGAGCGGGGTTGGTGAAAAACTGTTTTTT	CASSLASGVGEKLFF
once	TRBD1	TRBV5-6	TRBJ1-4	TGTGCCAGCAGCTTCCTCGACAGGGGATGGGAAACTAATGAAAAACTGTTTTTT	CASSFLDRGWETNEKLFF
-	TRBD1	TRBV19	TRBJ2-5	TGTGCCAGTAGTTCCGCCGCACAGGGGGGCGAAGAGACCCAGTACTTC	CASSSAAQGGEETQYF
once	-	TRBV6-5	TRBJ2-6	TGTGCCAGCAATGCTGAGGGGGTAGGGGCCAACGTCCTGACTTTC	CASNAEGVGANVLTF
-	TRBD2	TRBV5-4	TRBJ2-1	TGTGCCAGCAGCACGGGACTAGCGGGGTACAATGAGCAGTTCTTC	CASSTGLAGYNEQFF
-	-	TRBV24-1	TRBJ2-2	TGTGCCACCAGTGCGAAGGGGGTTGGCACCGGGGAGCTGTTTTTT	CATSAKGVGTGELFF
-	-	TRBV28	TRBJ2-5	TGTGCCAGCAGTTTTGCGGGACAGACCCAGTACTTC	CASSFAGQTQYF